The 14 T cell receptor beta chains in this list originate from one sample, sequenced in a study of shared clonotypes between healthy human individuals. Libraries were prepared by immunoSEQ multiplex PCR; TCRdb keeps only in-frame clonotypes and omits some of them. The sample records more than 400,000 clones, around four fifths being singletons. The sample comprised PBMCs. The receptors here all came from a woman aged 40-49 years in good health. Some clones in this sample may be carry-over from other donors' samples.

This sequence joins TRBV4-3 and TRBJ2-5; a possible D gene is TRBD1 (6 bases). Germline loops: CDR1 LGHNA, CDR2 YSLEER. The CDR3 loop spans 15 amino acids. Trimming cost V 1 base and J 4 bases, with 13 bases left between them. The CDR3, as DNA: TGCGCCAGCAGCCAAGGTCAGGGGAGAGTAGAGACCCAGTACTTC. Protein sequence: CASSQGQGRVETQYF.

The rearrangement joins TRBV7-9 to TRBJ2-5, with TRBD2 as a possible D gene (6 bases). The V gene lost 5 bases and the J gene lost 4 bases, with 20 bases spanning the gap. Germline values: CDR1 SEHNR, CDR2 FQNEAQ (reference sequence). The CDR3 is 16 amino acids. The CDR3 reads CASSAISGGGIETQYF. The CDR3 nucleotides are TGTGCCAGCAGCGCGATCTCCGGAGGAGGGATAGAGACCCAGTACTTC. The variable domain in full, completed from reference TRBV7-9 and TRBJ2-5, reads DTGVSQNPRHKITKRGQNVTFRCDPISEHNRLYWYRQTLGQGPEFLTYFQNEAQLEKSRLLSDRFSAERPKGSFSTLEIQRTEQGDSAMYLCASSAISGGGIETQYFGPGTRLLVL.

This rearrangement joins TRBV7-9 to TRBJ1-2, with 9 nucleotides matching TRBD1. The CDR3 covers 12 residues. Germline V CDR1 and CDR2: SEHNR, FQNEAQ (reference sequence). J lost 6 bases, V lost 7 bases, and 3 bases had no gene match. In DNA, the CDR3 is TGTGCCAGCAATCGACAGGGGGATGGCTACACCTTC. It is translated as CASNRQGDGYTF.

V usage is TRBV5-1 and J usage is TRBJ2-6, with D unclear. Germline V CDR1 and CDR2: SGHRS, YFSETQ. Between the trimmed V and J ends, which lost 0 bases and 0 bases, there was a span of 7 bases. This CDR3 is 16 amino acids long. CDR3 amino acids: CASSLDPHSGANVLTF. CDR3 DNA: TGCGCCAGCAGCTTGGATCCTCACTCTGGGGCCAACGTCCTGACTTTC.

The chain couples TRBV2 to TRBJ2-7; D possibly matches TRBD1 or TRBD2 (5 bases each). The CDR3 has 13 residues. Germline-derived CDR1 and CDR2 are SNHLY and FYNNEI. V shed 1 base and J shed 6 bases, with 10 bases lying between them. CDR3 region: CASSEGRAGEQYF. CDR3 sequence (DNA): TGTGCCAGCAGTGAAGGCAGGGCGGGCGAGCAGTACTTC.

V is TRBV7-9 and J is TRBJ2-7; D perhaps matches TRBD1 (5 bases). Germline values: CDR1 SEHNR, CDR2 FQNEAQ (reference sequence). Trimming stripped 5 bases from V and 3 bases from J, with 23 bases between. The CDR3 sequence is 17 residues long. CDR3 DNA: TGTGCCAGCAGCAAAGGACAAACCTTCGGGCCGATCTACGAGCAGTACTTC. Protein: CASSKGQTFGPIYEQYF.

This CDR3 reads CSVPTSSYNEQFF. In nucleotides, the CDR3 is TGCAGCGTTCCTACTAGCTCCTACAATGAGCAGTTCTTC. The chain joins TRBV29-1 to TRBJ2-1; a weak D match, TRBD2 (5 bases). This CDR3 region has 13 residues. From germline, CDR1 is SQVTM and CDR2 ANQGSEA. Trimming left V 5 bases short and J 0 bases short, with 8 bases between.

This chain connects TRBV21-1 to TRBJ1-5; no check of the table's D call, TRBD1, against the DNA was made. TRBV21-1 is given as a pseudogene. The CDR3 is 14 amino acids. The CDR3 nucleotides are TGTGCCAGCAGCCGGGGACAGCGCAATCAGCCCCAGCATTTT. Protein sequence: CASSRGQRNQPQHF.

This chain links TRBV6-6 with TRBJ1-5, with a possible D match to TRBD1 (5 bases). The V gene's germline CDR1 is MNHNY and CDR2 SVGAGI (reference sequence). This CDR3 comprises 13 residues. V lost 7 bases to trimming and J lost 3 bases, with 10 bases between them. Here the CDR3 reads CASIQENNQPQHF. Here the CDR3 DNA reads TGTGCCAGCATACAGGAGAACAATCAGCCCCAGCATTTT.

The chain joins TRBV28 to TRBJ2-1; 7 positions agree with TRBD2. CDR3 size: 15 residues. CDR1 and CDR2 from the germline V gene are MDHEN and SYDVKM. V gave up 7 bases and J gave up 3 bases; unmatched junction bases: 9. CDR3 bases: TGTGCCAGCAATCCCCTAGCGGAGATCTACAATGAGCAGTTCTTC. It yields the protein CASNPLAEIYNEQFF.

A note on this clone: A read error likely explains this, since a far larger clone differs by one base. The chain has TRBV30 and TRBJ2-5, with D unresolved. CDR1 is GTSNPN and CDR2 is SVGIG in the germline V gene (reference sequence). The V and J ends lost 0 bases and 1 base respectively, with 12 bases between them. The CDR3 contains 15 residues. The CDR3 here is CAWSVLEHGQETQYF. CDR3 DNA: TGTGCCTGGAGTGTACTCGAACACGGCCAAGAGACCCAGTACTTC.

This clone was counted between two and nine times. V is TRBV7-9 and J is TRBJ1-3; a possible D gene is TRBD1 (6 bases). V was trimmed by 2 bases and J by 0 bases, leaving 8 bases between them. This CDR3 contains 15 residues. The germline V gene has CDR1 SEHNR and CDR2 FQNEAQ (reference sequence). CDR3 DNA: TGTGCCAGCAGCTTAACAGGGCGCTCTGGAAACACCATATATTTT. It encodes CASSLTGRSGNTIYF.

About this clone: Other DNA variants within this sample encode the same CDR3. The DNA of the CDR3 is TGTGCCAGCAGCCTTGCCCCTCCCGAGACCCAGTACTTC. This translates into CASSLAPPETQYF. The chain is built from TRBV5-4 and TRBJ2-5, with D unresolved. The CDR3 spans 13 residues. V lost 4 bases, J lost 5 bases, and 12 bases lay in between. The germline V gene has CDR1 SGHNT and CDR2 YYREEE (reference sequence).

The rearrangement joins TRBV7-9 to TRBJ2-1; 9 bases are shared with TRBD1. V dropped 6 bases and J dropped 3; count of bases not matched to a gene: 3. Germline V gene sequence: CDR1 SEHNR, CDR2 FQNEAQ (reference sequence). The length of the CDR3 is 14 residues. The CDR3 loop is CASRPGQGYNEQFF. CDR3 DNA sequence: TGTGCCAGCAGACCGGGACAGGGCTACAATGAGCAGTTCTTC.